The clone carrying this T cell receptor beta chain is medium-sized by share. The antigen remains undetermined. cDNA libraries for TCR beta contained unique molecular identifiers. TCRdb passed the PCR reads through MiXCR, listing each CDR3 protein once. The sample records just over 250,000 distinct CDR3 sequences, around 34% being singletons. Germline CDR1 LNHNV, CDR2 YYDKDF (reference sequence). Trimming pared 0 bases from V and 5 bases from J, leaving 13 bases between. The length of the CDR3 is 15 residues. This record comes from a study of post-analysis software for immune sequencing data. Findings of the study overall: In patients, about five TRBV segments were more frequent than in controls, with TRBV5-6, TRBV5-1 and TRBV20-1 among them.

The chain links TRBV15 to TRBJ2-5, with D possibly being TRBD1 (6 bases). The sequenced sample was blood. This clonotype originated in a girl between 10 and 17 years old with multiple sclerosis. The CDR3 bases are TGTGCCACCAGCAGAGATTCAGGGGCGCAGGAGACCCAGTACTTC. It encodes CATSRDSGAQETQYF.